The T cell receptor (beta chain) described here comes from a study of blood T cells in healthy people across ages. Trimming removed 0 bases at V and 3 bases at J, with 16 bases between. CDR3 length: 17 amino acids. Germline assignment: CDR1 SGHRS and CDR2 YFSETQ. To note about this clonotype: Its antigen is currently unknown.

A second PCR of about 7 to 12 cycles used a sample-barcoded 5' primer and a J-beta primer mix. One entry per CDR3 protein, called by TCRdb with MiXCR from the 5' RACE reads. The table lists over 950,000 distinct CDR3 sequences, 35% to 40% of them singletons. Study outcomes and limitations: Roughly linear declines in TCR beta diversity per million T cells occurred with age. It was the long-lived donors that had more naive CD4+ cells and higher diversity than aged donors.

This sequence originates from a man aged 18 to 29 in good health. The chain combines TRBV5-1 with TRBJ2-1; tentative D call: TRBD1 (5 bases). The sequenced sample was blood. The CDR3 is CASSLGVRGRNYNEQFF. CDR3 DNA sequence: TGCGCCAGCAGCTTGGGGGTTAGGGGTAGAAACTACAATGAGCAGTTCTTC.